These 14 T cell receptor beta chains were sequenced from one sample in a study of cytomegalovirus exposure and HLA in healthy donors. Assay used: immunoSEQ multiplex PCR; TCRdb lists only in-frame clones, some missing. The profile shows tens of thousands of clones, 80% to 90% of them singletons. Sequences were obtained from PBMCs. Every receptor here comes from a woman aged 18-29 years in good health and CMV-seronegative.

This clone was observed a single time. This sequence joins TRBV5-1 and TRBJ1-2, with D uncertain. The CDR3 is 14 residues long. The germline V and J ends were trimmed by 0 bases and 3 bases, with 9 bases remaining between them. The germline gives CDR1 SGHRS, CDR2 YFSETQ. CDR3 bases: TGCGCCAGCAGCTTGGCCCCCCGGGACTATGGCTACACCTTC. It yields the protein CASSLAPRDYGYTF.

The V gene is TRBV6-5, the J gene TRBJ1-1, with 8 bases aligning to TRBD1. Germline V CDR1 and CDR2: MNHEY, SVGAGI. This CDR3 has 13 residues. The ends lost 7 bases at V and 3 bases at J; junction bases unmatched: 4. CDR3 sequence reads: CASKQDRDTEAFF. The CDR3, as DNA: TGTGCCAGCAAACAGGACAGGGACACTGAAGCTTTCTTT.

This chain connects TRBV6-6 to TRBJ1-3, with D possibly being TRBD1 (5 bases). The CDR3 length is 13 residues. Between the trimmed V and J ends, which lost 3 bases and 6 bases, there was a span of 9 bases. Germline V gene sequence: CDR1 MNHNY, CDR2 SVGAGI (reference sequence). The CDR3 region has the DNA TGTGCCAGCAGTTATGGTGGGGCAAACACCATATATTTT. It is translated as CASSYGGANTIYF.

J is TRBJ1-5 and V is TRBV27; D remains ambiguous. V dropped 4 bases and J dropped 6 bases, with 16 bases sitting between them. The CDR3 spans 15 residues. In germline, CDR1 is MNHEY, CDR2 SMNVEV (reference sequence). CDR3 amino acids: CASSSVVFGGQPQHF. CDR3 bases: TGTGCCAGCAGTTCAGTGGTTTTCGGAGGTCAGCCCCAGCATTTT.

This sequence joins TRBV19 and TRBJ2-1, with D possibly TRBD1 on 6 matching bases. The CDR3 loop spans 14 amino acids. CDR1 and CDR2 (germline): LNHDA, SQIVND (reference sequence). V was trimmed by 4 bases and J by 12 bases, leaving 19 bases between them. The CDR3 DNA sequence: TGTGCCAGTAGTACTTATGTGGGTTGGGGGCCGCAGTTCTTC. Protein product: CASSTYVGWGPQFF. Based on the CDR3 plus reference TRBV19 and TRBJ2-1, the full variable domain is DGGITQSPKYLFRKEGQNVTLSCEQNLNHDAMYWYRQDPGQGLRLIYYSQIVNDFQKGDIAEGYSVSREKKESFPLTVTSAQKNPTAFYLCASSTYVGWGPQFFGPGTRLTVL.

The V and J genes are TRBV7-2 and TRBJ2-7; the D gene is possibly TRBD2 (6 bases). The V and J ends lost 2 bases and 0 bases respectively, with 11 bases between them. The germline V gene has CDR1 SGHTA and CDR2 FQGNSA. This CDR3 is built from 15 residues. In DNA, the CDR3 is TGTGCCAGCAGCTTACTTCCCGGGAGCTCCTACGAGCAGTACTTC. Its translation: CASSLLPGSSYEQYF.

The chain couples TRBV13 to TRBJ1-1; D gene ambiguous. Trimming stripped 4 bases from V and 1 base from J, with 7 bases between. CDR1 is PRHDT, CDR2 FYEKMQ, per germline (reference sequence). This CDR3 has 13 residues. The CDR3 reads CASSSDKNTEAFF. CDR3 sequence (DNA): TGTGCCAGCAGCTCCGACAAGAACACTGAAGCTTTCTTT.

V is TRBV28 and J is TRBJ2-7; 8 bases are a match to TRBD1. The trim removed 6 bases at V and 4 bases at J, leaving 11 bases unmatched. Germline lookup yields CDR1 MDHEN and CDR2 SYDVKM. This CDR3 has 15 amino acids. CDR3 DNA: TGTGCCAGCAGGCTAGCCGGGACAGGATCATACGAGCAGTACTTC. Encoded protein: CASRLAGTGSYEQYF.

The rearrangement joins TRBV7-8 to TRBJ1-2; 7 positions agree with TRBD1. This CDR3 spans 12 amino acids. V lost 1 base, J lost 14 bases, and 7 bases stayed unmatched. Germline CDR1 and CDR2: SGHVS and FQNEAQ. For the CDR3, the DNA is TGTGCCAGCAGCTTAGGAGGGGGCCTTGAGACCTTC. Translating it yields CASSLGGGLETF.

V and J are TRBV18 and TRBJ2-7, with a possible D match to TRBD1 (5 bases). Germline V gives CDR1 KGHSH, CDR2 LQKENI. The V and J ends lost 3 bases and 5 bases respectively, with 20 bases between them. CDR3 length: 16 residues. The DNA of the CDR3 is TGTGCCAGCTCACCCGCCGCCGACAGACCTGGAGACGAGCAGTACTTC. Protein: CASSPAADRPGDEQYF.

V and J are TRBV30 and TRBJ2-7; tentative D call: TRBD2 (5 bases). CDR3 length: 15 amino acids. V lost 3 bases, J lost 2 bases, and 17 bases lay in between. Germline CDR1 GTSNPN, CDR2 SVGIG (reference sequence). The DNA for the CDR3 is TGTGCCTGGAGGGAGACTCGTGACGGGACCTACGAGCAGTACTTC. It specifies CAWRETRDGTYEQYF.

CDR3 in amino acids: CASSSPGTGSNYGYTF. The DNA of the CDR3 is TGCGCCAGCAGCTCACCCGGGACAGGGTCTAACTATGGCTACACCTTC. The chain is built from TRBV5-1 and TRBJ1-2, with 9 bases matching TRBD1. Trimming removed 3 bases from V and 0 bases from J; junction bases left unmatched: 6. This CDR3 is built from 16 residues. Germline-derived CDR1 and CDR2 are SGHRS and YFSETQ.

CDR3 DNA: TGTGCCAGCAGCCCCAAAGGGACAGGGGGCGACACCGGGGAGCTGTTTTTT. It codes for CASSPKGTGGDTGELFF. The chain uses TRBV5-5 and TRBJ2-2; 12 bases fit TRBD1. The CDR3 totals 17 residues. The germline gives CDR1 SGHKS, CDR2 YYEKEE (reference sequence). V lost 4 bases and J lost 3; bases outside the gene matches: 7.

The sample holds a few counts of this clone. The V gene is TRBV5-5, the J gene TRBJ2-3, with 8 bases matching TRBD2. Germline-derived CDR1 and CDR2 are SGHKS and YYEKEE (reference sequence). V was clipped by 5 bases and J by 4 bases; unmatched bases: 6. This CDR3 comprises 14 residues. CDR3: CASSYGGASDTQYF. The CDR3 DNA reads as TGTGCCAGCAGTTACGGGGGGGCGTCAGATACGCAGTATTTT.